The entry below gives a single T cell receptor (beta chain) sequence along with its context. It has no known antigen specificity. Base qualities are not recorded, but no much larger clone differs from it by a single base. The data stem from a study of shared clonotypes between healthy human individuals (dated by TCRdb to the early 2020s). Study-level background: A couple of women and a few men aged 18 to 49 years were included in the cohort. For each donor, three plates each were used for CD4 naive and CD4 memory, two plates were used for CD8 naive, and one plate was used for CD8 memory. To estimate repertoire size and how much clonotypes are shared between individuals, the study performed deep sequencing of blood TCR repertoires from five healthy adults. To increase sequencing depth and limit assay-specific biases, TCR repertoire library preparation and sequencing were carried out by different laboratories using diverse techniques. Each donor's leukapheresis produced roughly between about 0.8 and 8.9 billion PBMCs.

Broader findings and caveats from the paper: The small number of donors limited the genetic and exposure-history diversity represented. Naive subsets generally had larger estimated clonotype richness than memory subsets. Approximately 4.8% of naive CD4, around 3.6% of naive CD8, 2.3% of memory CD4, and about 0.4% of memory CD8 clonotypes were shared across a few donors. Sampling was limited to blood, and TCR repertoires in tissue likely differ from TCR repertoires in blood. Pairwise subsampling indicated that sequencing depth was expected to affect the degree of clonotype sharing among donors. Rarefaction of sorted-subset datasets indicated incomplete sequencing despite the large sequencing depth. Higher generation probabilities were observed for clonotypes shared by all four sorted-subset donors than for non-shared clonotypes.

The CDR3, cysteine through phenylalanine, is 15 amino acids long. Only the CDR3 DNA stays, 45 bases, in frame from base 1. Based on the germline V gene, the CDR1 and CDR2 sequences are MDHEN and SYDVKM. V and J lose 5 bases and 4 bases, and a span of 14 bases separates them. The donors were healthy, HIV-negative adults who had no recently reported acute infections or vaccinations. Only Caucasian adults living in Nashville, Tennessee, USA were represented among the donors. The CD8 memory samples were a combination of magnetically selected CD45RO+ cells and CCR7-negative CD45RA+ effector memory (TemRA) cells. After blood collection by leukapheresis, PBMCs were isolated using Ficoll-Histopaque density gradient centrifugation and then cryopreserved in the vapor phase of liquid nitrogen. Purity and quantity of every magnetically sorted T cell population were checked by analytical flow cytometry. From each sorted fraction, genomic DNA was isolated and quantified by UV absorbance on a Nanodrop 2000c.

TCR CDR3 regions were amplified from genomic DNA by multiplex PCR using the deep immunoSEQ assay. Extracted genomic DNA from each cell subset was distributed evenly across all wells of several immunoSEQ 96-well plates, and each plate was treated as a replicate. For sorted subsets, 150 to 250 ng of genomic DNA, equivalent to 30,000 or so T cell genomes, went into each replicate PCR. The purified libraries were quantified using a Qubit 3.0 fluorometer, sized with a Bioanalyzer 2100, and then quantified again using the KAPA Library Quantification kit. A separate single-read 150-cycle Illumina NextSeq 550 flow cell was used to sequence each immunoSEQ 96-well plate. As for the original processing: The immunoSEQ output contained only junctional sequences without quality scores, so filtering could not match that applied to full-length reads. To assign V/J genes and CDR3, sequences were annotated against IMGT germline references using PyIR, a Python wrapper for IgBLAST v1.9. Reads were filtered out if the reads had weak V/J assignments (E-value above 1e-6), no CDR3, stop codons, out-of-frame junctions, or ambiguous translated residues. V3J clonotypes were defined as sequences sharing an identical inferred V gene, J gene, and CDR3 amino acid sequence. To compute the percentage overlap between repertoires, the number of shared unique clonotypes was divided by the size of the smaller repertoire. Repertoire richness was assessed with RTK rarefaction, the Chao1 estimator, and Recon v2.1 estimates of unobserved clonotypes. Generation probabilities for all TCRbeta clonotypes obtained by the gDNA method from a handful of donors were computed using OLGA. Here the immuneACCESS table is served through TCRdb, limited to in-frame sequences with V and J called. Missing clones are a known gap in these copies; in checked studies unresolved V genes cover under half, and the rest lacks a known reason. D and trimming come from the DNA, and the V and J calls and clone size come from that table. A total of approximately 110,000 clones appear in this sample, approximately 65% of them only once. The top ten clonotypes cover 24% of the sample.

The sequenced sample was memory CD8+ T cells sorted from blood. In the paper's terms, the cell subset or site label means: CD45RO+ cells pooled with CCR7-negative TemRA cells. The clonotype comes from a woman aged 30 to 39 in good health. The rearrangement combines TRBV28 with TRBJ1-4; the D segment could be TRBD1, given 5 matching bases. The CDR3 reads CASSPSRGNNEKLFF. The DNA sequence is as follows: TGTGCCAGCAGTCCCTCCCGGGGCAATAATGAAAAACTGTTTTTT.